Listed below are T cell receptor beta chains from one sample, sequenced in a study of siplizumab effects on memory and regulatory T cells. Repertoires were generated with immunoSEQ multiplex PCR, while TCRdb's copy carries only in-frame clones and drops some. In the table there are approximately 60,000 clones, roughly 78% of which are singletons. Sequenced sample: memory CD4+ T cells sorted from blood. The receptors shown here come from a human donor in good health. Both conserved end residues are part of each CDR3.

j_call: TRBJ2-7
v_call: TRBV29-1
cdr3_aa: CSAEGGYEQYF

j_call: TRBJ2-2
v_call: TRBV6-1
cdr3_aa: CASSSGGANTGELFF

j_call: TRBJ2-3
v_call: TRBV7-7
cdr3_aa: CASSLSPSIGASTDTQYF

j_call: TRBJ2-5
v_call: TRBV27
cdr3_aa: CASSLILGRGETQYF

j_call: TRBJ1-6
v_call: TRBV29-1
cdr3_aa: CSVDKMTGRVSPLHF

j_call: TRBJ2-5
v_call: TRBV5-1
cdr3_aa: CASSLDSQETQYF

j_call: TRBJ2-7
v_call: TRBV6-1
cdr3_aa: CASSDPAPPSEQYF

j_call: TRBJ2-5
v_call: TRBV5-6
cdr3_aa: CASSLGRREGLQETQYF

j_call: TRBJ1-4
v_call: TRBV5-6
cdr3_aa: CASSRTGSTNEKLFF

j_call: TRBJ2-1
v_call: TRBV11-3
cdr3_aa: CASSRGGQGSYNEQFF

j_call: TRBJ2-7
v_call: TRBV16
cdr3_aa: CASSQSRTGTYEQYF

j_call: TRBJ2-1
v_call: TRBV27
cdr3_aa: CASSLRWTSGDNEQFF

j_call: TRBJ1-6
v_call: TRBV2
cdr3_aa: CASNRQGEVLEGSPLHF

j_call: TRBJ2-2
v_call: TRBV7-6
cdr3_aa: CASSPDNTGELFF

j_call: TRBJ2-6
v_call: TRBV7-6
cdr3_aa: CASRPRSSGANVLTF